The 15 T cell receptor beta chains below all came from one sample that was sequenced in a study of T cell responses to AZD1222 COVID-19 vaccine. Produced via immunoSEQ multiplex PCR; TCRdb's table is partial and in-frame only. There are about 88,000 clones in the sample; about 89% occur only once, and roughly 5.1% lies in the top ten. Sequencing used peripheral blood, obtained 28 days after the second AZD1222 dose. The receptors derive from an adult who received the AZD1222 COVID-19 vaccine.

This chain connects TRBV7-9 to TRBJ1-1, with unresolved D. This CDR3 region has 16 residues. With 5 bases removed from V and 4 bases from J, the gap between germline ends came to 20 bases. CDR1 is SEHNR and CDR2 is FQNEAQ in the germline V gene (reference sequence). DNA of the CDR3: TGTGCCAGCAGCACGACCCGACCCCTCCGCGGCACTGAAGCTTTCTTT. It translates to CASSTTRPLRGTEAFF.

The chain is built from TRBV25-1 and TRBJ2-3, with D unresolved. Trimming stripped 1 base from V and 9 bases from J, with 11 bases between. The germline V gene has CDR1 MGHDK and CDR2 SYGVNS. CDR3 length equals 13 residues. CDR3 DNA: TGTGCCAGCAGTGAATGGGCCAAACCCACGCAGTATTTT. Protein product: CASSEWAKPTQYF. The full variable domain, in which reference TRBV25-1 and TRBJ2-3 provide the parts outside the CDR3, is EADIYQTPRYLVIGTGKKITLECSQTMGHDKMYWYQQDPGMELHLIHYSYGVNSTEKGDLSSESTVSRIRTEHFPLTLESARPSHTSQYLCASSEWAKPTQYFGPGTRLTVL.

This clone was seen once. V is TRBV12-3 or TRBV12-4 and J is TRBJ1-4; possible D gene TRBD1, 5 bases. The CDR3 consists of 13 residues. The V gene lost 0 bases and the J gene lost 10 bases, with 9 bases spanning the gap. CDR3 in DNA: TGTGCCAGCAGTTTAGCGCTCGGGGGAAAACTGTTTTTT. Protein sequence: CASSLALGGKLFF.

The J gene is TRBJ2-7, the V gene TRBV18; D ambiguous. This CDR3 region has 10 residues. The germline CDR1 and CDR2 sequences are KGHSH and LQKENI. V was pared by 5 bases and J by 4 bases, with 3 bases between. The CDR3 DNA reads as TGTGCCAGCTCAGGTTACGAGCAGTACTTC. It encodes CASSGYEQYF.

The chain has TRBV30 and TRBJ1-3; perhaps TRBD1 as D (5 bases). Germline V CDR1 and CDR2: GTSNPN, SVGIG (reference sequence). V was pared by 0 bases and J by 3 bases, with 9 bases between. CDR3 length: 14 amino acids. Here the CDR3 DNA reads TGTGCCTGGAGTGTAACGGGGGGTGGAAACACCATATATTTT. Amino acid sequence: CAWSVTGGGNTIYF.

The CDR3 nucleotides read TGTGCCAGCAGTACAGGGCTGCAGCCCCAGCATTTT. Its translation is CASSTGLQPQHF. The chain is built from TRBV28 and TRBJ1-5; D may be TRBD1 (6 bases). The ends were cut back, 5 bases at V and 7 bases at J, with 9 bases in the middle. Germline CDR1 is MDHEN and CDR2 is SYDVKM. The CDR3 spans 12 residues.

This rearrangement joins TRBV27 to TRBJ2-3; possibly TRBD2 for D (7 bases). The CDR3 spans 15 residues. Trimming pared 2 bases from V and 4 bases from J, leaving 13 bases between. Looked up from germline, CDR1 is MNHEY and CDR2 is SMNVEV (reference sequence). The CDR3 region is CASSLKSGGPDTQYF. The CDR3 nucleotides are TGTGCCAGCAGTTTAAAGTCCGGGGGGCCAGATACGCAGTATTTT.

The V gene is TRBV18, the J gene TRBJ2-7; a weak D match, TRBD2 (6 bases). The CDR3 has 16 residues. V was clipped by 2 bases and J by 5 bases, with 19 bases between them. Germline lookup yields CDR1 KGHSH and CDR2 LQKENI. The CDR3 DNA sequence: TGTGCCAGCTCACCATCGTCCCAGGGACTTGCCCACGAGCAGTACTTC. Protein sequence: CASSPSSQGLAHEQYF.

This sequence joins TRBV13 and TRBJ2-5; D not resolved. Trimming shortened V by 5 bases and J by 4 bases, and 14 bases separated the two germline ends. CDR1 and CDR2 (germline): PRHDT, FYEKMQ (reference sequence). This CDR3 has 14 amino acids. The CDR3 loop is CASSLSRRAETQYF. CDR3 sequence (DNA): TGTGCCAGCAGCCTTAGCCGTAGGGCAGAGACCCAGTACTTC.

The genes are TRBV2 and TRBJ2-2; unclear D gene. V was pared by 3 bases and J by 0 bases, with 5 bases between. CDR1 is SNHLY and CDR2 is FYNNEI in the germline V gene. CDR3 length: 14 residues. CDR3: CASSDRSNTGELFF. In DNA form, the CDR3 reads TGTGCCAGCAGTGACAGGTCGAACACCGGGGAGCTGTTTTTT.

The rearrangement joins TRBV27 to TRBJ2-7; tentatively, D is TRBD1 (5 bases). The CDR3 loop spans 14 amino acids. In germline, CDR1 is MNHEY, CDR2 SMNVEV (reference sequence). The ends were cut back, 5 bases at V and 1 base at J, with 12 bases in the middle. Here the CDR3 DNA reads TGTGCCAGCAGTCGACAGTGGGCGTCCTACGAGCAGTACTTC. It translates to CASSRQWASYEQYF.

The chain carries TRBV7-2 and TRBJ1-2; a weak D match, TRBD1 (5 bases). The CDR3 is 15 amino acids. V was cut by 2 bases and J by 6 bases, with 16 bases left in between. The V gene's germline CDR1 is SGHTA and CDR2 FQGNSA. As DNA, the CDR3 is TGTGCCAGCAGCTTAAGGGCAGCCGGGGCTGATGGCTACACCTTC. The encoded protein is CASSLRAAGADGYTF.

This clone occurred a few times. The chain carries TRBV6-4 and TRBJ2-3, with 8 bases that match TRBD2. The V segment lost 4 bases and the J segment 3 bases; nucleotides outside the gene matches: 3. Germline V gives CDR1 MRHNA, CDR2 SNTAGT. This CDR3 spans 14 amino acids. CDR3 DNA sequence: TGTGCCAGCAGTGTCGCTAGCGGGACAGATACGCAGTATTTT. This encodes CASSVASGTDTQYF.

This clone has a handful of counts. The V gene is TRBV18, the J gene TRBJ2-7; tentative D call: TRBD1 (7 bases). Germline CDR1 KGHSH, CDR2 LQKENI. V gave up 0 bases and J gave up 6 bases, with 15 bases separating them. The CDR3 is 15 amino acids. CDR3 DNA: TGTGCCAGCTCACCACCGTCGTACAGGGGAGGCGAGCAGTACTTC. Protein: CASSPPSYRGGEQYF.

The rearrangement uses TRBV7-8 and TRBJ2-7; D is undetermined. Germline CDR1 is SGHVS and CDR2 is FQNEAQ. Trimming stripped 7 bases from V and 10 bases from J, with 20 bases between. The CDR3 is 13 residues long. The CDR3 reads CASTKDPVANQYF. For the CDR3, the DNA is TGTGCCAGCACCAAGGACCCCGTTGCGAATCAGTACTTC. The full variable domain, in which reference TRBV7-8 and TRBJ2-7 provide the parts outside the CDR3, is GAGVSQSPRYKVAKRGQDVALRCDPISGHVSLFWYQQALGQGPEFLTYFQNEAQLDKSGLPSDRFFAERPEGSVSTLKIQRTQQEDSAVYLCASTKDPVANQYFGPGTRLTVT.